The TCR beta chain described here comes from a study of T cells in Graves' hyperthyroidism and ophthalmopathy. The CDR3 length is 15 residues. J was trimmed by 2 bases and V by 1 base; bases with no gene match: 3. Looked up from germline, CDR1 is MNHEY and CDR2 is SMNVEV (reference sequence). From RNA transcripts, TCR beta CDR3 regions were amplified. HTBI primers were employed in a first-round RT-PCR of the TCR CDR3. TCRdb fed the multiplex PCR reads into MiXCR, producing one record per CDR3 protein. There are 300,000 to 450,000 distinct CDR3 sequences in the sample; around 14% occur only once, and roughly 11% lies in the top ten.

Sequenced material: blood. The source of this sequence is a woman aged 55-70 years with Graves' hyperthyroidism. J is TRBJ2-7 and V is TRBV27, with 9 bases identical to TRBD2. CDR3 DNA sequence: TGTGCCAGCAGTTTATTATCTAGCGGGACCTACGAGCAGTACTTC. Residues: CASSLLSSGTYEQYF.